This T cell receptor beta chain was documented in a study of CD8 T cells in ankylosing spondylitis (dated by TCRdb to between 2016 and 2019). Notes on the research overall: The study set out to find disease-linked TCR variants by profiling T cell receptor beta repertoires in ankylosing spondylitis patients and healthy donors. The full study cohort was made up of under 30 ankylosing spondylitis patients and around 100 healthy donors. Peripheral blood was sampled, and synovial fluid was additionally collected from ankylosing spondylitis patients. The investigation overall reported the following: A CD8+ phenotype was shown by the disease-linked clones, which were found at relatively low frequencies in peripheral blood. A TCR beta motif of several highly homologous amino acid variants appeared characteristic of blood from ankylosing spondylitis patients. The disease-linked clones were reported as significantly enriched in matched synovial fluid samples from ankylosing spondylitis patients. Some motif variants had previously been reported in the synovial fluid and blood of reactive arthritis patients, which suggests shared mechanisms of disease initiation.

A remark on this clonotype: Its antigen target is currently unknown. No base quality values were provided; no much bigger clone lies one nucleotide off.

TCRdb records Illumina HiSeq 2500 as the sequencer. Quantitative 5'-RACE with molecular barcodes was the method used to prepare the TCR beta libraries. Turning to the authors' computational methods: A new computational method, built on a probabilistic model of VDJ rearrangement, was used to identify disease-linked TCR variants. In TCRdb, the public reads were trimmed at Q25 with fastp and aligned with MiXCR, with productive beta chains retained. Each CDR3 protein gets just one entry, which takes the most common genes and DNA from the rows behind it. The V and J calls and clone size come from TCRdb's table, not from the authors' own analysis. In this sample the table shows roughly 280,000 distinct CDR3 sequences, 15% to 25% of which occur a single time. The top ten hold less than 9.5% of the sample. The CDR3 holds 15 amino acids from the cysteine to the phenylalanine. The read is trimmed to its CDR3 DNA, 45 bases read in frame from base 1. Sequences MGHRA (CDR1) and YSYEKL (CDR2) are obtained from the germline V gene. Trimmed from V: 8 bases; trimmed from J: 2 bases; junction bases lacking a gene match: 8.

Material: blood, either unsorted or a sorted T cell fraction (not recorded which). The sequence was obtained from a male donor with ankylosing spondylitis or in good health (not recorded which). Recombination linked TRBV4-1 to TRBJ2-5, with 10 central nucleotides matching TRBD1. The CDR3 loop reads CASAPTGGPQETQYF. The nucleotide sequence is given as TGCGCCAGCGCCCCGACAGGGGGCCCACAAGAGACCCAGTACTTC.